Listed here is a single TCR beta chain. The antigen is unknown. CDR1 is SGDLS and CDR2 is YYNGEE in the germline V gene. Trimming cost V 4 bases and J 7 bases, with 19 bases left between them. This CDR3 comprises 15 residues. The data derive from a study of post-analysis software for immune sequencing data. Included in the TCR beta cDNA libraries were unique molecular identifiers. MiXCR, applied by TCRdb to the PCR reads, yields one record per CDR3 protein. Found here are about 770,000 distinct CDR3 sequences, roughly 46% of them singletons; the top ten hold 4.9%. Study results and caveats: Controls showed lower frequencies than patients for roughly five TRBV segments, and TRBV5-6, TRBV5-1 and TRBV20-1 were among these.

The material sequenced was blood. The chain combines TRBV9 with TRBJ2-3; D perhaps matches TRBD1 (6 bases). The clonotype comes from a girl between 5 and 17 years old with multiple sclerosis. Here the CDR3 reads CASSSSRGDLNTQYF. The CDR3, as DNA: TGTGCCAGCAGCTCGAGCAGGGGTGATTTAAATACGCAGTATTTT.